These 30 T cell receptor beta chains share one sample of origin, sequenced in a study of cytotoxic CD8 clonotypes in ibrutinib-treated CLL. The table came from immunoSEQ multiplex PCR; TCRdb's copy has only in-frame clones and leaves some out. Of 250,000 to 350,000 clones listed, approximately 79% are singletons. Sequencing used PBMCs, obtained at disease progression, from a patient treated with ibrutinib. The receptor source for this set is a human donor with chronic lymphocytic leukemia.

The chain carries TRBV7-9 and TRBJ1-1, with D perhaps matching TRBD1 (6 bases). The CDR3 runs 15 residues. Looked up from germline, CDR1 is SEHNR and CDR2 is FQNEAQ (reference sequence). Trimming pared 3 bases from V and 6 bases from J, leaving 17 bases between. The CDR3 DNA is TGTGCCAGCAGCTTTTTCAGGGGAAGGGACGCTGAAGCTTTCTTT. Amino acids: CASSFFRGRDAEAFF.

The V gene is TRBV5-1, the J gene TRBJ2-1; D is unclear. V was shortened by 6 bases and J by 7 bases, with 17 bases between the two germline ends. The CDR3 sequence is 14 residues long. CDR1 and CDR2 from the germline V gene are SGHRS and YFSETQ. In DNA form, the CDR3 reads TGCGCCAGCACCAAGGTGGCTAGTCAAAATGAGCAGTTCTTC. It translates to CASTKVASQNEQFF.

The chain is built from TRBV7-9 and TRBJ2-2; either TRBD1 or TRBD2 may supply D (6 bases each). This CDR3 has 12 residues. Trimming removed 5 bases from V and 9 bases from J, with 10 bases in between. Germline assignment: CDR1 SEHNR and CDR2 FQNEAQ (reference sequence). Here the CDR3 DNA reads TGTGCCAGCAGCGCCGGGGGCTGGGAGCTGTTTTTT. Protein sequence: CASSAGGWELFF.

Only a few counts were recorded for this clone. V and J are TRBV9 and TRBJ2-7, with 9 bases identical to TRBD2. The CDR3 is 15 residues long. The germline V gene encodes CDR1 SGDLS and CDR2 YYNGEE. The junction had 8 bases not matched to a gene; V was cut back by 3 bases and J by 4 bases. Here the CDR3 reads CASSATSGRRYEQYF. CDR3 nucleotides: TGTGCCAGCAGCGCGACGAGCGGGAGGAGATACGAGCAGTACTTC.

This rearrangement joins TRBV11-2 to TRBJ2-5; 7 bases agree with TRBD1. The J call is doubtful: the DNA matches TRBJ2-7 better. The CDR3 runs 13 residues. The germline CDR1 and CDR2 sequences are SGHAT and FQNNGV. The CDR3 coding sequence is TGTGCCAGCGTGACAGGGCCCTTTTACGAGCAGTACTTC. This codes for CASVTGPFYEQYF.

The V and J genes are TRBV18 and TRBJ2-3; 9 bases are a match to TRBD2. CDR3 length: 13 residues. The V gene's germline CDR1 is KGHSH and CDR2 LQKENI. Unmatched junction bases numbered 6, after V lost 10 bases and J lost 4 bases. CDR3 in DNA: TGTGCCACCCGGATAGCGGGGGCAGATACGCAGTATTTT. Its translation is CATRIAGADTQYF.

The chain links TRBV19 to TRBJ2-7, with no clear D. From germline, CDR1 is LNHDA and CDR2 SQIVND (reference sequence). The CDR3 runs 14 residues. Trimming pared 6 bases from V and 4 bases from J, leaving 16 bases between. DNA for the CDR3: TGTGCCAGTAGCGAGTCCGGCAGAACATACGAGCAGTACTTC. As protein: CASSESGRTYEQYF. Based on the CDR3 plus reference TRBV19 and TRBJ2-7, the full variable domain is DGGITQSPKYLFRKEGQNVTLSCEQNLNHDAMYWYRQDPGQGLRLIYYSQIVNDFQKGDIAEGYSVSREKKESFPLTVTSAQKNPTAFYLCASSESGRTYEQYFGPGTRLTVT.

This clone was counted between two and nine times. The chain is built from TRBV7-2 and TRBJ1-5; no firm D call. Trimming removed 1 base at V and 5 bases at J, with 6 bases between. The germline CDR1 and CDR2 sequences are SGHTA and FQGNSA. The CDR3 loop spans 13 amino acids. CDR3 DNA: TGTGCCAGCAGCTTAGGAAGGGATCAGCCCCAGCATTTT. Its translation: CASSLGRDQPQHF.

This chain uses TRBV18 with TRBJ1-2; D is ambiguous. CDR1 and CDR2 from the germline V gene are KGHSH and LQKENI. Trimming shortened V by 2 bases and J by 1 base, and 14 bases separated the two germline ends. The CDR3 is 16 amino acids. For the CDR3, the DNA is TGTGCCAGCTCACCAGAGGCGGGAGCCCTTAACTATGGCTACACCTTC. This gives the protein CASSPEAGALNYGYTF. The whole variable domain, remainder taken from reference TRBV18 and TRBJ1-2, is NAGVMQNPRHLVRRRGQEARLRCSPMKGHSHVYWYRQLPEEGLKFMVYLQKENIIDESGMPKERFSAEFPKEGPSILRIQQVVRGDSAAYFCASSPEAGALNYGYTFGSGTRLTVV.

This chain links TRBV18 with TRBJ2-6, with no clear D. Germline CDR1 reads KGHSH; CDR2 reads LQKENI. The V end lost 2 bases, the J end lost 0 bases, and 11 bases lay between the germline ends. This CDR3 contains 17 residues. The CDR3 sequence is CASSPIYQSSGANVLTF. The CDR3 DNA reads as TGTGCCAGCTCACCAATCTATCAGAGCTCTGGGGCCAACGTCCTGACTTTC.

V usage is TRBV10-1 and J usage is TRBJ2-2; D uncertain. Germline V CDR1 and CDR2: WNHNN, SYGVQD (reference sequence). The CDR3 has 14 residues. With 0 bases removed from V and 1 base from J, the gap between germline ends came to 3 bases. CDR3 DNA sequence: TGCGCCAGCAGTGAGTCGAGGAACACCGGGGAGCTGTTTTTT. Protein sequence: CASSESRNTGELFF.

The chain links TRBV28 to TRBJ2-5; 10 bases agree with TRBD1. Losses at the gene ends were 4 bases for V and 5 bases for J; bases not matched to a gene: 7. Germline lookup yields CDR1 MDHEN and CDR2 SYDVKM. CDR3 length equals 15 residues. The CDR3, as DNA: TGTGCCAGCAGTTCACGACAGGGGGCTGGTGAGACCCAGTACTTC. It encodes CASSSRQGAGETQYF.

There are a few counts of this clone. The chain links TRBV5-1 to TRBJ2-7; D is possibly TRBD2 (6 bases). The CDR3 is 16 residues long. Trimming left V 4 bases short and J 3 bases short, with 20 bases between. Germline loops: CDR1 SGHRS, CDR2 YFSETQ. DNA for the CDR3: TGCGCCAGCAGCCAGGGACTTTCGAGGTGGGGCTACGAGCAGTACTTC. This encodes CASSQGLSRWGYEQYF. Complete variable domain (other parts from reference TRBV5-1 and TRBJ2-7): KAGVTQTPRYLIKTRGQQVTLSCSPISGHRSVSWYQQTPGQGLQFLFEYFSETQRNKGNFPGRFSGRQFSNSRSEMNVSTLELGDSALYLCASSQGLSRWGYEQYFGPGTRLTVT.

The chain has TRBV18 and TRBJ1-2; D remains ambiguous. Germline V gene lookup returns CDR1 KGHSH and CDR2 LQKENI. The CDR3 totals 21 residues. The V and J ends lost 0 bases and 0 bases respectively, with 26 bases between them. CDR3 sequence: CASSPPVNSGTNRRANYGYTF. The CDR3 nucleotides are TGTGCCAGCTCACCACCGGTCAACAGTGGAACAAACCGACGAGCTAACTATGGCTACACCTTC.

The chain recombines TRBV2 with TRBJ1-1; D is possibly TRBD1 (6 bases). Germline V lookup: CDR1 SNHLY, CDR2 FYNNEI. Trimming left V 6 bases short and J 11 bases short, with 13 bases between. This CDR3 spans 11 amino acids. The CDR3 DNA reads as TGTGCCAGCAGCGAGGTGCAGGGGGCTTTCTTT. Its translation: CASSEVQGAFF.

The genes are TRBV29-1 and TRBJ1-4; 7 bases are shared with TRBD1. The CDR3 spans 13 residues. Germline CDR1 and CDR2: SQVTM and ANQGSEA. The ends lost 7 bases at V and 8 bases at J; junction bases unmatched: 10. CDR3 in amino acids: CSAGTVDREKLFF. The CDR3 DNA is TGCAGCGCGGGGACAGTGGATCGAGAAAAACTGTTTTTT.

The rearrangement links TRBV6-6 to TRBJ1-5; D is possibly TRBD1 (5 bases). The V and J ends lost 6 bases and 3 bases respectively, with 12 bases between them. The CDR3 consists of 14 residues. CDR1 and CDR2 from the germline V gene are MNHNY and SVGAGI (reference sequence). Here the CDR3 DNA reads TGTGCCAGCAGCTCGGAGGGGTACAATCAGCCCCAGCATTTT. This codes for CASSSEGYNQPQHF.

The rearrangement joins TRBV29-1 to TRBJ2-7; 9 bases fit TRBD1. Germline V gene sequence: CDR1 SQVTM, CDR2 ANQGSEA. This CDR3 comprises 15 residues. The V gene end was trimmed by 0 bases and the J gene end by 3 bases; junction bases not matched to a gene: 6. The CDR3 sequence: CSVEEGTGRFYEQYF. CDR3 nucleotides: TGCAGCGTTGAAGAAGGGACAGGGCGTTTCTACGAGCAGTACTTC.

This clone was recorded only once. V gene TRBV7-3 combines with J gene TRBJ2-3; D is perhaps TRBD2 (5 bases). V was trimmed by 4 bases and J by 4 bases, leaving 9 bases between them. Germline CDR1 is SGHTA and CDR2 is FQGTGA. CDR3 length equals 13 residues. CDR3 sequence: CASSSAVSDTQYF. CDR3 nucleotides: TGTGCCAGCAGCTCAGCGGTGTCAGATACGCAGTATTTT. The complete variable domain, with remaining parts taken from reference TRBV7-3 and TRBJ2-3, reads GAGVSQTPSNKVTEKGKYVELRCDPISGHTALYWYRQSLGQGPEFLIYFQGTGAADDSGLPNDRFFAVRPEGSVSTLKIQRTERGDSAVYLCASSSAVSDTQYFGPGTRLTVL.

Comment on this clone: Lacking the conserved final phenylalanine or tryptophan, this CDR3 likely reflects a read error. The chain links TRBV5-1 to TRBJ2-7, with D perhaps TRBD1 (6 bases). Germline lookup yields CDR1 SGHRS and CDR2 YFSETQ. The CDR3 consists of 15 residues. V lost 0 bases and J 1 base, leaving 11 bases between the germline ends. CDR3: CASSLGGDRSYEQYL. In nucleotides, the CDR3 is TGCGCCAGCAGCTTGGGCGGCGACAGGTCCTACGAGCAGTACCTC.

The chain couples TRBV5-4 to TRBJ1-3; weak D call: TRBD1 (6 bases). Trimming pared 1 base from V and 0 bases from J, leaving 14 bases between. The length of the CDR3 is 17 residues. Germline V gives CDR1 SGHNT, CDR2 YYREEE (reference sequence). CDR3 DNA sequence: TGTGCCAGCAGCTTGTTAGGACAGCTAACCTCTGGAAACACCATATATTTT. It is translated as CASSLLGQLTSGNTIYF.

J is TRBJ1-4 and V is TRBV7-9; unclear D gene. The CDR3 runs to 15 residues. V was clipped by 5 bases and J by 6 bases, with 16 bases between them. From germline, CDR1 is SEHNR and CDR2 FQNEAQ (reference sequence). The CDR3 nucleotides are TGTGCCAGCAGCCCGTCGGAAGGGAAGCATGAAAAACTGTTTTTT. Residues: CASSPSEGKHEKLFF.

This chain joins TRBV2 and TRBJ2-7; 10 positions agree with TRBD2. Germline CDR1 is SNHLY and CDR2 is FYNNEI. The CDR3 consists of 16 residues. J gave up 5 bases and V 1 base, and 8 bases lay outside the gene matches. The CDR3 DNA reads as TGTGCCAGCAGTGAAGAGGGGTGGGGGACTAGCGACGAGCAGTACTTC. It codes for CASSEEGWGTSDEQYF.

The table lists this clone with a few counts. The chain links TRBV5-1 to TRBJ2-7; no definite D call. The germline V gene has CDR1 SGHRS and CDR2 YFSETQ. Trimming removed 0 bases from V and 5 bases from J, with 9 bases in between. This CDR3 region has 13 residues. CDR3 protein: CASSLAPRDEQYF. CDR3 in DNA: TGCGCCAGCAGCTTGGCCCCACGGGACGAGCAGTACTTC.

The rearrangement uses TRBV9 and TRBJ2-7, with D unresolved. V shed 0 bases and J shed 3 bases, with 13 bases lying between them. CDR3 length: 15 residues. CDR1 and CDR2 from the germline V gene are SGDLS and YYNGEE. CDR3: CASSVGTYIGYEQYF. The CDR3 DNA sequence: TGTGCCAGCAGCGTAGGTACTTATATCGGCTACGAGCAGTACTTC. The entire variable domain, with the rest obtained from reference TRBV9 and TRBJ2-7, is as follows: DSGVTQTPKHLITATGQRVTLRCSPRSGDLSVYWYQQSLDQGLQFLIQYYNGEERAKGNILERFSAQQFPDLHSELNLSSLELGDSALYFCASSVGTYIGYEQYFGPGTRLTVT.

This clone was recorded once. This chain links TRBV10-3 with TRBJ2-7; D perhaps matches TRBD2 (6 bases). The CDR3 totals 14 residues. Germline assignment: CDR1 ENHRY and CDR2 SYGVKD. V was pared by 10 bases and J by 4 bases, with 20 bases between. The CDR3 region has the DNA TGTGCCACCGACCCGAGCGCCCGGGGGTACGAGCAGTACTTC. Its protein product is CATDPSARGYEQYF.

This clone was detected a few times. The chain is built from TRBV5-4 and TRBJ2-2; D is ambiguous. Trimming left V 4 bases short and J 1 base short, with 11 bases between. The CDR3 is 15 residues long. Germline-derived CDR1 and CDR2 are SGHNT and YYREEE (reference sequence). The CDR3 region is CASSLGLWNTGELFF. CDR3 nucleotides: TGTGCCAGCAGCCTGGGCCTTTGGAACACCGGGGAGCTGTTTTTT. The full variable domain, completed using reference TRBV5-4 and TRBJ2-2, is ETGVTQSPTHLIKTRGQQVTLRCSSQSGHNTVSWYQQALGQGPQFIFQYYREEENGRGNFPPRFSGLQFPNYSSELNVNALELDDSALYLCASSLGLWNTGELFFGEGSRLTVL.

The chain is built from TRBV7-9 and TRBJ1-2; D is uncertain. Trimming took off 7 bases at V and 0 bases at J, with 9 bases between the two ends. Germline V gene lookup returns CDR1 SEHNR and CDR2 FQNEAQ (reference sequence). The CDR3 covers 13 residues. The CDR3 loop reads CASNGPPNYGYTF. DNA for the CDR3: TGTGCCAGCAATGGGCCGCCTAACTATGGCTACACCTTC. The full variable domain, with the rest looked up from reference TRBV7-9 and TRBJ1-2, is DTGVSQNPRHKITKRGQNVTFRCDPISEHNRLYWYRQTLGQGPEFLTYFQNEAQLEKSRLLSDRFSAERPKGSFSTLEIQRTEQGDSAMYLCASNGPPNYGYTFGSGTRLTVV.

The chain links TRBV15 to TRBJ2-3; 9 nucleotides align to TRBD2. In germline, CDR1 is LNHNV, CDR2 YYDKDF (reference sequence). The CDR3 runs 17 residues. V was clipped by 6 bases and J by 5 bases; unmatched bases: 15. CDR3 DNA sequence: TGTGCCACCAGTCGCCTCCTCGGCGGGAGGGGGAAAGATACGCAGTATTTT. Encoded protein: CATSRLLGGRGKDTQYF.

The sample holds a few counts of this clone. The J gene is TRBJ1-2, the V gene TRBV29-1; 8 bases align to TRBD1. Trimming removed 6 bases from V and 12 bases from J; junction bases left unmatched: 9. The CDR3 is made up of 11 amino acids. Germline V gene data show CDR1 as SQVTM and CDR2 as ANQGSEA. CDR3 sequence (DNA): TGCAGCGTCCTAGGACAGGGCCTAGACACCTTC. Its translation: CSVLGQGLDTF.